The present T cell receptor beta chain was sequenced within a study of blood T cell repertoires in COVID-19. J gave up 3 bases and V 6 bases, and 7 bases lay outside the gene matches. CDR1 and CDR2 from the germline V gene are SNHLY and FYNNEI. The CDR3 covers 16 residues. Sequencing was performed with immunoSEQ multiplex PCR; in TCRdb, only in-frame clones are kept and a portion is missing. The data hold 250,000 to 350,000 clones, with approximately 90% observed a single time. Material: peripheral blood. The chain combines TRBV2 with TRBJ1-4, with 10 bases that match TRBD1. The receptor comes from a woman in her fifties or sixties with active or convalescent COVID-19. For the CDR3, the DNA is TGTGCCAGCAGCCCGGGACAGGGGCTCTCTAATGAAAAACTGTTTTTT. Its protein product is CASSPGQGLSNEKLFF.